This T cell receptor beta chain was identified in a study of T cell repertoires in cytomegalovirus infection. Study-wide context: Based on public TCR beta signatures, there were indications of CMV infection and of a matching HLA type.

This clonotype was observed many times. As yet, its antigen is unknown. TCRdb fed the reads into MiXCR, producing one record per CDR3 protein. Here the sample spans hundreds of thousands of distinct CDR3 sequences, about a sixth being singletons. General observations from the study: Identification of carriers of CMV plus the relevant HLA was performed using cumulative public TCR beta family frequency. The ex vivo response showed dominance by HLA-C-restricted CMV-specific TCR beta clonotypes.

In germline, CDR1 is MDHEN, CDR2 SYDVKM. This CDR3 is 14 amino acids long. The ends were cut back, 3 bases at V and 0 bases at J, with 6 bases in the middle. The chain recombines TRBV28 with TRBJ1-3, with D unresolved. Sequencing used PBMCs. The sequence was collected from a human donor in good health (CMV status not recorded). Some clones in this sample may be carry-over from other donors' samples. In nucleotides, the CDR3 is TGTGCCAGCAGTTTTCCGGGCTCTGGAAACACCATATATTTT. Translation: CASSFPGSGNTIYF.